The 26 T cell receptor beta chains below were found in one sample sequenced in a study of shared clonotypes between healthy human individuals. Using immunoSEQ multiplex PCR, the repertoire was profiled, and TCRdb retains in-frame clones only, with some absent. The data show about a million clones, roughly 80% seen once. The sequencing sample was made of memory CD4+ T cells sorted from blood. Subset noted: CD45RA-negative fraction. The receptor set was obtained from a man between 18 and 35 years old in good health.

In DNA, the CDR3 is TGTGCCAGCAGTCGCCTAACTAGCGGGAGGACTATCGAGCAGTACTTC. It specifies CASSRLTSGRTIEQYF. The V and J genes are TRBV27 and TRBJ2-5; 12 bases fit TRBD2. The DNA end favors TRBJ2-7, so the J call may be wrong. The CDR3 is 16 residues long. Germline assignment: CDR1 MNHEY and CDR2 SMNVEV (reference sequence).

The chain recombines TRBV10-3 with TRBJ2-3; the D is unclear. Trimming cost V 10 bases and J 1 base, with 12 bases left between them. Germline CDR1 reads ENHRY; CDR2 reads SYGVKD. This CDR3 comprises 13 residues. The chain's CDR3 is CATNRARTDTQYF. As DNA, the CDR3 is TGTGCCACAAACAGAGCCCGCACAGATACGCAGTATTTT.

In DNA, the CDR3 is TGCGCCAGCAGCCAGGACAGACAAGCTTTCTTT. It specifies CASSQDRQAFF. V is TRBV5-1 and J is TRBJ1-1; D possibly corresponds to TRBD1 (6 bases). The V and J ends lost 4 bases and 9 bases respectively, with 10 bases between them. This CDR3 contains 11 residues. Germline V gene sequence: CDR1 SGHRS, CDR2 YFSETQ.

J is TRBJ2-5 and V is TRBV6-1; 11 positions match TRBD1. Germline trimming cut 5 bases from V and 5 bases from J; bases unmatched to any gene: 4. Germline CDR1 is MNHNS and CDR2 is SASEGT. This CDR3 is built from 14 residues. CDR3 protein: CASSWTGGRETQYF. The CDR3 nucleotides read TGTGCCAGCAGTTGGACAGGGGGCAGGGAGACCCAGTACTTC.

The chain carries TRBV6-6 and TRBJ2-5, with TRBD1 matching 8 bases. Trimming at V came to 5 bases and at J to 3 bases, leaving 8 bases not matched to a gene. From germline, CDR1 is MNHNY and CDR2 SVGAGI (reference sequence). The CDR3 runs to 15 residues. This chain's CDR3 is CASSKSSGGKETQYF. CDR3 coding DNA: TGTGCCAGCAGTAAATCTTCAGGGGGCAAAGAGACCCAGTACTTC.

J is TRBJ2-3 and V is TRBV11-3; maybe TRBD2 (5 bases). This CDR3 contains 14 residues. From germline, CDR1 is SGHNT and CDR2 YENEEA. V was pared by 4 bases and J by 6 bases, with 14 bases between. The CDR3, as DNA: TGTGCCAGCAGCTCACCGGGAAGCGGCGATACGCAGTATTTT. Its translation is CASSSPGSGDTQYF.

This clone was detected only once. This sequence joins TRBV7-8 and TRBJ2-3; 8 bases are a match to TRBD2. The germline gives CDR1 SGHVS, CDR2 FQNEAQ. The CDR3 runs to 15 residues. The junction had 9 bases not matched to a gene; V was cut back by 8 bases and J by 2 bases. The chain's CDR3 is CASLQSGRFTDTQYF. The CDR3 nucleotides are TGTGCCAGCTTGCAGAGCGGGAGATTCACAGATACGCAGTATTTT.

The rearrangement joins TRBV7-6 to TRBJ2-7; either TRBD1 or TRBD2 may supply D (6 bases each). Germline V gene sequence: CDR1 SGHVS, CDR2 FNYEAQ. CDR3 length: 16 amino acids. With 1 base removed from V and 5 bases from J, the gap between germline ends came to 18 bases. CDR3 protein: CASSLVLGGAGHEQYF. The CDR3 DNA is TGTGCCAGCAGCTTAGTTTTGGGGGGCGCGGGCCACGAGCAGTACTTC. Full variable domain (rest looked up from reference TRBV7-6 and TRBJ2-7): GAGVSQSPRYKVTKRGQDVALRCDPISGHVSLYWYRQALGQGPEFLTYFNYEAQQDKSGLPNDRFSAERPEGSISTLTIQRTEQRDSAMYRCASSLVLGGAGHEQYFGPGTRLTVT.

This clone was picked up a small number of times. Other DNA sequences from this sample encode an identical CDR3 as well. The rearrangement joins TRBV6-1 to TRBJ1-5; D perhaps matches TRBD1 (6 bases). Trimming shortened V by 6 bases and J by 2 bases, and 8 bases separated the two germline ends. The length of the CDR3 is 13 residues. The V gene's germline CDR1 is MNHNS and CDR2 SASEGT. CDR3 DNA sequence: TGTGCCAGCAGATACAGGGGCAATCAGCCCCAGCATTTT. It codes for CASRYRGNQPQHF.

This chain uses TRBV5-6 with TRBJ2-5; D unresolved. Deletions cut 0 bases from V and 2 bases from J, with 8 bases between. From germline, CDR1 is SGHDT and CDR2 YYEEEE. The CDR3 runs to 14 residues. CDR3 nucleotide sequence: TGTGCCAGCAGCTTGGGGCAGGTTCAAGAGACCCAGTACTTC. Amino acid sequence: CASSLGQVQETQYF.

This clone was picked up a small number of times. V usage is TRBV2 and J usage is TRBJ1-2; D is possibly TRBD1 (6 bases). The CDR3 loop spans 14 amino acids. Germline CDR1 reads SNHLY; CDR2 reads FYNNEI. Between the trimmed V and J ends, which lost 2 bases and 8 bases, there was a span of 15 bases. This chain's CDR3 is CASSEWGAGHGYTF. The CDR3, as DNA: TGTGCCAGCAGTGAATGGGGGGCTGGACACGGCTACACCTTC.

The rearrangement joins TRBV28 to TRBJ2-7; TRBD2 matches at 7 bases. Germline V lookup: CDR1 MDHEN, CDR2 SYDVKM. The CDR3 loop spans 15 amino acids. The V gene end was trimmed by 4 bases and the J gene end by 0 bases; junction bases not matched to a gene: 6. The CDR3 protein is CASSSPGGVSYEQYF. CDR3 nucleotide sequence: TGTGCCAGCAGTTCCCCGGGGGGAGTCTCCTACGAGCAGTACTTC.

CDR3 nucleotide sequence: TGTGCCAGCAGCCTAGGGTGGGGGAACACCGGGGAGCTGTTTTTT. Its protein is CASSLGWGNTGELFF. V usage is TRBV5-6 and J usage is TRBJ2-2; D is ambiguous. This CDR3 comprises 15 residues. Germline V gene data show CDR1 as SGHDT and CDR2 as YYEEEE. Trimming took 4 bases from V and 1 from J, leaving 11 bases between them.

The rearrangement uses TRBV5-1 and TRBJ2-7; TRBD1 agrees at 11 bases. CDR1 SGHRS and CDR2 YFSETQ come from the germline V gene. The V and J ends lost 5 bases and 4 bases, in that order; junction bases with no gene match: 5. There are 14 residues in the CDR3. The DNA of the CDR3 is TGCGCCAGCAGGGGGACAGGGGGAGTTTACGAGCAGTACTTC. This gives the protein CASRGTGGVYEQYF.

This clone has just one count. The chain uses TRBV10-3 and TRBJ2-3; no definite D call. V was cut by 2 bases and J by 11 bases, with 14 bases left in between. Germline CDR1 ENHRY, CDR2 SYGVKD. This CDR3 has 13 amino acids. CDR3 in amino acids: CAISESPLWGQYF. DNA of the CDR3: TGTGCCATCAGTGAGAGCCCATTGTGGGGGCAGTATTTT.

The chain combines TRBV2 with TRBJ1-1; the D is unclear. CDR1 and CDR2 (germline): SNHLY, FYNNEI. CDR3 length equals 15 residues. Deletions cut 6 bases from V and 4 bases from J, with 18 bases between. CDR3 coding DNA: TGTGCCAGCAGAGCACATCAGGACGGGCGCACTGAAGCTTTCTTT. Its translation: CASRAHQDGRTEAFF.

V and J are TRBV5-6 and TRBJ2-6; TRBD2 aligns across 10 bases. CDR1 and CDR2 from the germline V gene are SGHDT and YYEEEE. This CDR3 is built from 18 residues. Trimming removed 1 base from V and 0 bases from J; junction bases left unmatched: 4. The CDR3, as DNA: TGTGCCAGCAGCTTGATAGCGGGGGGAAGCTCTGGGGCCAACGTCCTGACTTTC. Encoded protein: CASSLIAGGSSGANVLTF.

This clone occurred a few times. The chain employs TRBV7-9 and TRBJ2-7; 8 bases agree with TRBD1. V lost 4 bases, J lost 6 bases, and 11 bases stayed unmatched. The CDR3 is 15 amino acids. Germline loops: CDR1 SEHNR, CDR2 FQNEAQ (reference sequence). The CDR3 region is CASSSLTGTGFEQYF. The DNA of the CDR3 is TGTGCCAGCAGCTCCTTAACCGGGACAGGATTCGAGCAGTACTTC. The whole variable domain, remainder taken from reference TRBV7-9 and TRBJ2-7, is DTGVSQNPRHKITKRGQNVTFRCDPISEHNRLYWYRQTLGQGPEFLTYFQNEAQLEKSRLLSDRFSAERPKGSFSTLEIQRTEQGDSAMYLCASSSLTGTGFEQYFGPGTRLTVT.

The rearrangement joins TRBV10-1 to TRBJ2-1, with 7 bases matching TRBD1. This CDR3 is 15 amino acids long. Germline V gives CDR1 WNHNN, CDR2 SYGVQD (reference sequence). V was clipped by 2 bases and J by 6 bases; unmatched bases: 7. CDR3 coding DNA: TGCGCCAGCAGTGAGCCGGGACAGCGACTCAATGAGCAGTTCTTC. Translation gives CASSEPGQRLNEQFF.

The chain is built from TRBV9 and TRBJ1-6, with D maybe TRBD1 (6 bases). From germline, CDR1 is SGDLS and CDR2 YYNGEE. The CDR3 consists of 14 residues. Deletions cut 3 bases from V and 6 bases from J, with 10 bases between. The CDR3 here is CASSADSRNSPLHF. CDR3 in DNA: TGTGCCAGCAGCGCGGACAGCCGTAATTCACCCCTCCACTTT.

Notes on this clone: Other DNA sequences from this sample encode an identical CDR3 as well. The rearrangement joins TRBV6-6 to TRBJ2-5; no firm D call. Germline V gene lookup returns CDR1 MNHNY and CDR2 SVGAGI (reference sequence). The CDR3 has 12 residues. The V and J ends lost 0 bases and 5 bases respectively, with 4 bases between them. This CDR3 is CASSYSRETQYF. CDR3 nucleotide sequence: TGTGCCAGCAGTTACTCCAGGGAGACCCAGTACTTC.

This clone was counted at least ten times. The chain uses TRBV9 and TRBJ2-7; D might be TRBD2 (7 bases). Trimming left V 0 bases short and J 1 base short, with 11 bases between. Per germline, CDR1 SGDLS and CDR2 YYNGEE. There are 15 residues in the CDR3. CDR3 in DNA: TGTGCCAGCAGCGTAGAGGCGGGGGCGTCCTACGAGCAGTACTTC. This codes for CASSVEAGASYEQYF.

A note on this clone: The sample carries other DNA sequences with the same CDR3. The chain couples TRBV10-3 to TRBJ2-1; TRBD2 matches 7 bases. V lost 3 bases to trimming and J lost 2 bases; unmatched junction nucleotides: 4. The germline V gene encodes CDR1 ENHRY and CDR2 SYGVKD. The CDR3 runs 15 residues. CDR3 amino acids: CAISDQRGTYNEQFF. CDR3 nucleotides: TGTGCCATCAGTGATCAGCGGGGTACCTACAATGAGCAGTTCTTC.

This chain links TRBV7-2 with TRBJ1-2; TRBD1 aligns across 8 bases. CDR1 is SGHTA and CDR2 is FQGNSA in the germline V gene. This CDR3 spans 16 amino acids. The junction had 11 bases not matched to a gene; V was cut back by 1 base and J by 7 bases. The CDR3 region has the DNA TGTGCCAGCAGCTTAGGGAGGACAGGGCAGTCCTCTGGCTACACCTTC. This encodes CASSLGRTGQSSGYTF.

The rearrangement uses TRBV2 and TRBJ1-5, with 7 nucleotides matching TRBD1. CDR3 length equals 16 residues. The V gene end was trimmed by 5 bases and the J gene end by 3 bases; junction bases not matched to a gene: 10. From germline, CDR1 is SNHLY and CDR2 FYNNEI. In DNA form, the CDR3 reads TGTGCCAGCAGTCAGACTGGGACAGAAATCAATCAGCCCCAGCATTTT. Protein sequence: CASSQTGTEINQPQHF. Using reference TRBV2 and TRBJ1-5 for the parts outside the CDR3, the full variable domain is EPEVTQTPSHQVTQMGQEVILRCVPISNHLYFYWYRQILGQKVEFLVSFYNNEISEKSEIFDDQFSVERPDGSNFTLKIRSTKLEDSAMYFCASSQTGTEINQPQHFGDGTRLSIL.

The chain couples TRBV11-2 to TRBJ2-1; 9 bases line up with TRBD2. With 2 bases clipped from V and 7 bases from J, the junction kept 6 bases outside the gene matches. CDR3 length equals 15 residues. Germline V gives CDR1 SGHAT, CDR2 FQNNGV. CDR3 region: CASSLRREGRNEQFF. Written as DNA, the CDR3 is TGTGCCAGCAGCTTACGGCGGGAGGGAAGGAATGAGCAGTTCTTC.